A single sample is the source of the 8 T cell receptor beta chains below, sequenced in a study of blood T cells in healthy people across ages (dated by TCRdb to the mid-2010s). Library method: 5' RACE. For sequencing, an Illumina HiSeq 2500 was employed. A second PCR of about 6 to 12 cycles was run with a J-beta primer mix and a sample-barcoded 5' primer. TCRdb reprocessing: public reads trimmed at Q25 with fastp, clones called with MiXCR, in-frame beta chains kept. Identical CDR3 proteins give one entry, which carries the most common genes and DNA. This sample gives 780,000 or so distinct CDR3 sequences in total; just over 55% of them show up just once. The top ten constitute roughly 26% of the sample. Material: blood. The receptor source for this set is a man aged 40-49 years in good health.

The chain employs TRBV19 and TRBJ2-3, with 7 bases identical to TRBD1. The V gene end was trimmed by 6 bases and the J gene end by 0 bases; junction bases not matched to a gene: 15. Germline values: CDR1 LNHDA, CDR2 SQIVND (reference sequence). The CDR3 has 18 residues. CDR3 sequence (DNA): TGTGCCAGTAGCCTTCGAGTCGGGACAGCTTCTAGCACAGATACGCAGTATTTT. The encoded protein is CASSLRVGTASSTDTQYF. The complete variable domain, with remaining parts taken from reference TRBV19 and TRBJ2-3, reads DGGITQSPKYLFRKEGQNVTLSCEQNLNHDAMYWYRQDPGQGLRLIYYSQIVNDFQKGDIAEGYSVSREKKESFPLTVTSAQKNPTAFYLCASSLRVGTASSTDTQYFGPGTRLTVL.

This clonotype was seen more than once but under ten times. The gene calls are TRBV15 and TRBJ2-3; D gene ambiguous. Germline V gives CDR1 LNHNV, CDR2 YYDKDF (reference sequence). The CDR3 spans 15 residues. Deletions cut 3 bases from V and 0 bases from J, with 10 bases between. The CDR3 loop is CATSRAMDSTDTQYF. The CDR3 nucleotides are TGTGCCACCAGCAGGGCAATGGACAGCACAGATACGCAGTATTTT.

The genes are TRBV4-2 and TRBJ2-3; the D gene is possibly TRBD1 (5 bases). From germline, CDR1 is LGHNA and CDR2 YNFKEQ. The CDR3 contains 15 residues. V was pared by 4 bases and J by 5 bases, with 16 bases between. CDR3 nucleotides: TGTGCCAGCAGCCCATCCTCTGGTACAGGAGATACGCAGTATTTT. Protein: CASSPSSGTGDTQYF.

The chain has TRBV5-8 and TRBJ1-4, with unresolved D. Germline assignment: CDR1 SGHTS and CDR2 YDEGEE. V lost 4 bases and J 5 bases, leaving 21 bases between the germline ends. CDR3 length: 17 residues. CDR3 sequence reads: CASSKPTQTINNEKLFF. For the CDR3, the DNA is TGTGCCAGCAGCAAACCGACGCAAACAATAAACAATGAAAAACTGTTTTTT.

This clonotype was counted a few times. The V and J genes are TRBV5-1 and TRBJ2-6; D gene unclear. Trimming took off 4 bases at V and 0 bases at J, with 8 bases between the two ends. In germline, CDR1 is SGHRS, CDR2 YFSETQ. The CDR3 covers 15 residues. The CDR3 DNA follows: TGCGCCAGCAGCCCCCCTCTCTCTGGGGCCAACGTCCTGACTTTC. Translation gives CASSPPLSGANVLTF.

V and J are TRBV5-1 and TRBJ2-3, with TRBD2 matching over 9 bases. The CDR3 has 19 amino acids. The V and J ends lost 4 bases and 6 bases, in that order; junction bases with no gene match: 21. Germline values: CDR1 SGHRS, CDR2 YFSETQ. The CDR3 coding sequence is TGCGCCAGCAGCCGGACCTCTCTAGCGGGGATTTCAGATAGGGATACGCAGTATTTT. It specifies CASSRTSLAGISDRDTQYF.

The sample holds a few counts of this clonotype. V gene TRBV6-5 combines with J gene TRBJ2-5; no reliable D call. Germline CDR1 and CDR2: MNHEY and SVGAGI. There are 11 residues in the CDR3. Trimming removed 2 bases at V and 7 bases at J, with 5 bases between. The CDR3 DNA sequence: TGTGCCAGCAGTTACGGGCGGACCCAGTACTTC. Translating gives CASSYGRTQYF.

DNA for the CDR3: TGCGCCAGCAGCCAAGTACGTGGGGGGACTAATGAAAAACTGTTTTTT. As protein: CASSQVRGGTNEKLFF. The chain is built from TRBV4-1 and TRBJ1-4; a weak D match, TRBD1 (5 bases). The V end lost 1 base, the J end lost 2 bases, and 11 bases lay between the germline ends. There are 16 residues in the CDR3. Germline-derived CDR1 and CDR2 are MGHRA and YSYEKL.